A single sample gave rise to the 22 T cell receptor beta chains below, sequenced in a study of cytomegalovirus exposure and HLA in healthy donors. The repertoire was sequenced with immunoSEQ multiplex PCR; TCRdb's copy has only in-frame clones and lacks some. This table has about 250,000 clones, roughly nine tenths appearing once. Sequenced: PBMCs. The receptors were sampled from a man between 18 and 35 years old in good health and CMV-seropositive.

CDR3 sequence (DNA): TGTGCCAGCAGCTTGGGTCACGGACACTCGAGGAGCAATCAGCCCCAGCATTTT. It encodes CASSLGHGHSRSNQPQHF. This chain uses TRBV5-8 with TRBJ1-5, with D perhaps TRBD1 (5 bases). CDR1 and CDR2 (germline): SGHTS, YDEGEE. The CDR3 extends over 18 amino acids. The V end was cut by 0 bases, the J end by 1 base, with 17 bases between.

The DNA for the CDR3 is TGTGCCAGCAGCCAGGGACAGGTACCTATCTTATACAATGAGCAGTTCTTC. Translated: CASSQGQVPILYNEQFF. V usage is TRBV7-8 and J usage is TRBJ2-1, with 8 positions matching TRBD1. This CDR3 is built from 17 residues. Trimming at V came to 5 bases and at J to 4 bases, leaving 13 bases not matched to a gene. Germline loops: CDR1 SGHVS, CDR2 FQNEAQ.

The J gene is TRBJ2-7, the V gene TRBV5-4; the match to TRBD1 covers 11 bases. Germline V gene data show CDR1 as SGHNT and CDR2 as YYREEE (reference sequence). V was pared by 3 bases and J by 3 bases, with 5 bases of the junction left unmatched. The CDR3 is 15 amino acids. The chain's CDR3 is CASSWPGQGDYEQYF. CDR3 nucleotides: TGTGCCAGCAGCTGGCCGGGACAGGGGGACTACGAGCAGTACTTC. Together with reference TRBV5-4 and TRBJ2-7, the CDR3 gives the full variable domain: ETGVTQSPTHLIKTRGQQVTLRCSSQSGHNTVSWYQQALGQGPQFIFQYYREEENGRGNFPPRFSGLQFPNYSSELNVNALELDDSALYLCASSWPGQGDYEQYFGPGTRLTVT.

The V and J genes are TRBV6-4 and TRBJ1-2, with D unresolved. This CDR3 has 14 residues. CDR1 and CDR2 from the germline V gene are MRHNA and SNTAGT. V was cut by 9 bases and J by 6 bases, with 20 bases left in between. The CDR3 DNA sequence: TGTGCCAGTAAGTGGACGTCGGCGATGGATGGCTACACCTTC. Residues: CASKWTSAMDGYTF.

This chain joins TRBV7-6 and TRBJ2-7; TRBD1 matches at 7 bases. Germline values: CDR1 SGHVS, CDR2 FNYEAQ. Germline trimming cut 3 bases from V and 4 bases from J; bases unmatched to any gene: 6. The CDR3 extends over 14 amino acids. The CDR3 DNA sequence: TGTGCCAGCAGCTTTGCTAGGGGGCCTTACGAGCAGTACTTC. Amino acids: CASSFARGPYEQYF.

The V call is TRBV18, the J call TRBJ1-2, with 8 bases that match TRBD1. Germline-derived CDR1 and CDR2 are KGHSH and LQKENI. The CDR3 consists of 13 residues. V lost 3 bases to trimming and J lost 7 bases; unmatched junction nucleotides: 4. Here the CDR3 DNA reads TGTGCCAGCTCACCCCAGGGGGCGAGTGGCTACACCTTC. Residues: CASSPQGASGYTF.

This rearrangement joins TRBV11-2 to TRBJ2-1; D may be TRBD1 (6 bases). CDR3 length: 15 amino acids. Germline CDR1 and CDR2: SGHAT and FQNNGV. V dropped 5 bases and J dropped 9 bases, with 20 bases sitting between them. Written as DNA, the CDR3 is TGTGCCAGCAGCCGGATGGGACAAAGGGATAGTGAGCAGTTCTTC. Its translation is CASSRMGQRDSEQFF.

This chain links TRBV7-2 with TRBJ2-7; a possible D gene is TRBD2 (6 bases). This CDR3 region has 14 residues. In germline, CDR1 is SGHTA, CDR2 FQGNSA. V lost 5 bases and J lost 0, with 11 bases in between. The CDR3 spells CASSGEAGSYEQYF. The CDR3 DNA sequence: TGTGCCAGCAGCGGGGAAGCGGGCTCCTACGAGCAGTACTTC.

This clone has more than one count but fewer than ten. This rearrangement joins TRBV4-2 to TRBJ2-1; the D gene could be TRBD1 or TRBD2 (7 bases each). This CDR3 has 16 amino acids. V lost 1 base to trimming and J lost 2 bases, with 12 bases between them. Germline V lookup: CDR1 LGHNA, CDR2 YNFKEQ. The CDR3 region has the DNA TGTGCCAGCAGCCAAGGGGGAGGGGGCACCTACAATGAGCAGTTCTTC. It yields the protein CASSQGGGGTYNEQFF.

The chain employs TRBV27 and TRBJ2-1; 11 positions agree with TRBD2. CDR3 length: 16 amino acids. Trimming took 5 bases from V and 4 from J; bases not matched to a gene: 7. The germline V gene has CDR1 MNHEY and CDR2 SMNVEV (reference sequence). In nucleotides, the CDR3 is TGTGCCAGCAGTCCTCTAGCGGGAGGCAATTACAATGAGCAGTTCTTC. It translates to CASSPLAGGNYNEQFF.

V is TRBV6-1 and J is TRBJ2-7; TRBD1 is a possible D gene (6 bases). V dropped 2 bases and J dropped 6 bases, with 14 bases sitting between them. This CDR3 contains 14 residues. Germline V gives CDR1 MNHNS, CDR2 SASEGT. As DNA, the CDR3 is TGTGCCAGCAGTGAACATACGCAGGGGTCCGAGCAGTACTTC. Amino acids: CASSEHTQGSEQYF.

The chain employs TRBV29-1 and TRBJ2-1, with D hard to call. Per the germline V gene, CDR1 is SQVTM and CDR2 is ANQGSEA. V lost 4 bases, J lost 4 bases, and 8 bases lay in between. The CDR3 totals 12 residues. CDR3 bases: TGCAGCGTTGGAAGCCGTTACAATGAGCAGTTCTTC. Amino acids: CSVGSRYNEQFF.

This chain uses TRBV5-4 with TRBJ2-6; D is perhaps TRBD1 (6 bases). V was pared by 4 bases and J by 0 bases, with 11 bases between. The CDR3 contains 16 residues. CDR1 is SGHNT, CDR2 YYREEE, per germline (reference sequence). The CDR3: CASSRDTTSGANVLTF. The DNA for the CDR3 is TGTGCCAGCAGCCGGGACACAACCTCTGGGGCCAACGTCCTGACTTTC. The complete variable domain, with remaining parts taken from reference TRBV5-4 and TRBJ2-6, reads ETGVTQSPTHLIKTRGQQVTLRCSSQSGHNTVSWYQQALGQGPQFIFQYYREEENGRGNFPPRFSGLQFPNYSSELNVNALELDDSALYLCASSRDTTSGANVLTFGAGSRLTVL.

The CDR3 loop is CASSQGQGEETQYF. The CDR3 DNA follows: TGTGCCAGCAGCCAGGGACAGGGTGAAGAGACCCAGTACTTC. This chain uses TRBV7-8 with TRBJ2-5, with TRBD1 identical over 9 bases. The J segment lost 3 bases and the V segment lost 5 bases, leaving 4 bases of the junction unmatched. CDR3 length equals 14 residues. The germline gives CDR1 SGHVS, CDR2 FQNEAQ.

The genes are TRBV7-2 and TRBJ1-1; a weak D match, TRBD1 (6 bases). The CDR3 has 13 amino acids. Germline CDR1 reads SGHTA; CDR2 reads FQGNSA. V dropped 7 bases and J dropped 1 base, with 10 bases sitting between them. The CDR3 coding sequence is TGTGCCAGCAACCTGGACAGGAACACTGAAGCTTTCTTT. This sequence encodes CASNLDRNTEAFF.

The rearrangement uses TRBV12-5 and TRBJ2-1; perhaps TRBD2 as D (6 bases). Per germline, CDR1 LGHNT and CDR2 FRNRAP. This CDR3 has 18 residues. Trimming removed 5 bases from V and 0 bases from J, with 20 bases in between. In DNA form, the CDR3 reads TGTGCTAGTGGTCCGACCCCATCGCGGGGAGACTCCTACAATGAGCAGTTCTTC. Its protein is CASGPTPSRGDSYNEQFF.

The rearrangement uses TRBV9 and TRBJ2-1; TRBD2 is a possible D gene (6 bases). The V gene lost 1 base and the J gene lost 1 base, with 12 bases spanning the gap. This CDR3 has 16 amino acids. Per germline, CDR1 SGDLS and CDR2 YYNGEE. The CDR3 DNA reads TGTGCCAGCAGCGTAACAGTAGCGGAGTCCTACAATGAGCAGTTCTTC. Translated, it gives CASSVTVAESYNEQFF.

The chain carries TRBV7-3 and TRBJ2-1, with 7 bases identical to TRBD2. Germline lookup yields CDR1 SGHTA and CDR2 FQGTGA. This CDR3 contains 16 residues. Trimming at V came to 4 bases and at J to 7 bases, leaving 13 bases not matched to a gene. The CDR3 DNA follows: TGTGCCAGCAGCTCTAACCGAGCGGGAAGGTTGAATGAGCAGTTCTTC. Its protein product is CASSSNRAGRLNEQFF.

This clone was found once. The chain employs TRBV11-2 and TRBJ2-1; D may be TRBD1 (6 bases). V shed 1 base and J shed 0 bases, with 16 bases lying between them. The length of the CDR3 is 18 residues. Per the germline V gene, CDR1 is SGHAT and CDR2 is FQNNGV. The CDR3 sequence is CASSLVGEGVRSYNEQFF. The CDR3 nucleotides are TGTGCCAGCAGCTTAGTGGGCGAGGGGGTCCGCTCCTACAATGAGCAGTTCTTC.

The CDR3 coding sequence is TGTGCCAGCAGTGAACCCGCCGACAGGGGCGAGCAGTACTTC. It codes for CASSEPADRGEQYF. This chain uses TRBV6-1 with TRBJ2-7, with 8 nucleotides matching TRBD1. The CDR3 extends over 14 amino acids. V was pared by 2 bases and J by 6 bases, with 6 bases of the junction left unmatched. Germline CDR1 reads MNHNS; CDR2 reads SASEGT.

This chain connects TRBV5-1 to TRBJ2-5, with 7 bases aligning to TRBD1. The CDR3 totals 15 residues. CDR1 SGHRS and CDR2 YFSETQ come from the germline V gene. V lost 0 bases, J lost 6 bases, and 8 bases stayed unmatched. The CDR3 DNA is TGCGCCAGCAGCTTGGCCTTAGGGGGCGGACAGACCCAGTACTTC. Translation gives CASSLALGGGQTQYF.

The CDR3 sequence is CASSLQGIDGYTF. In DNA, the CDR3 is TGTGCCAGCAGTCTACAGGGAATAGATGGCTACACCTTC. This chain joins TRBV6-5 and TRBJ1-2; tentatively, D is TRBD1 (6 bases). V shed 5 bases and J shed 6 bases, with 13 bases lying between them. This CDR3 has 13 residues. CDR1 and CDR2 from the germline V gene are MNHEY and SVGAGI.